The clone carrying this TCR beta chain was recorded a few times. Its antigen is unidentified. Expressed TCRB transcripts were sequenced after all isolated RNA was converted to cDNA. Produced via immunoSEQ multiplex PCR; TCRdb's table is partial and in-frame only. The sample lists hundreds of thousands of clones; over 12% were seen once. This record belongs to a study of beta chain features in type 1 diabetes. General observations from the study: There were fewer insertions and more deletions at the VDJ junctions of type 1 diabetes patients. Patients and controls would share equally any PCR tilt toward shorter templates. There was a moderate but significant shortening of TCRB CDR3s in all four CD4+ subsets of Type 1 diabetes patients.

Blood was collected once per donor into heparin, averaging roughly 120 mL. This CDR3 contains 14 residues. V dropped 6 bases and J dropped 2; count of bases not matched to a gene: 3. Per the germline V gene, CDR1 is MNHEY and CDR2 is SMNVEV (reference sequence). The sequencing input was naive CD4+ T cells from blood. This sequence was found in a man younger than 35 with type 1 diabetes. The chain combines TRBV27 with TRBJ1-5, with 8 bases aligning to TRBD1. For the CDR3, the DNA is TGTGCCAGCAGCCCGGACAGGGGCAATCAGCCCCAGCATTTT. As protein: CASSPDRGNQPQHF.